This T cell receptor (beta chain) was found in a study of CXCR3-negative and CXCR3-positive naive CD8 T cells (dated by TCRdb to between 2018 and 2021). Regarding the research as a whole: Some 150 million TRB reads were obtained in total, roughly 1.5 +/- 0.3 million reads per library. Diversity and physicochemical repertoire analyses were performed on some eleven donors pooled from two independent experiments. The TRBV-TRBJ cluster analysis covered naive subsets from a handful of donors and memory cells from 3 donors. General findings and caveats noted by the study authors: Naive CXCR3-negative and CXCR3-positive cells from the same donor showed similar TRBV-TRBJ usage, whereas memory cells showed distinct patterns. Because CXCR3 expression was partially decreased after cryopreservation, freshly isolated PBMCs were used for most assays. Comparably high repertoire diversity was found in both naive subsets, whereas much lower repertoire diversity was found in memory CD8+ T cells. Because surface CD5, which has been linked to self-reactivity in mice, was comparable between naive subsets, TCR interaction strength was also inferred from TRB CDR3 physicochemical properties. Compared with CXCR3-negative naive cells, CXCR3-positive naive cells had TRB CDR3s with higher hydrophobicity (lower Kidera factor 4), lower energy, and higher strength and volume indices.

A remark on this clonotype: There is no known antigen for this receptor.

The listed sequencing device is NextSeq 550. The Human TCR Profiling Kit (MiLaboratory) was used to prepare UMI-labeled 5' RACE TRB cDNA libraries. cDNA synthesis used the entire amount of extracted RNA, and PCR amplification then used the entire amount of cDNA produced. Libraries were prepared in parallel with an identical number of PCR cycles. As for the original processing: With a requirement of at least two reads per UMI, MIGEC and MiXCR extracted about 50,000 +/- 10,000 unique UMI-labeled TRB cDNA molecules per library. Each library averaged roughly 36,000 +/- 9,600 functional in-frame TRB CDR3 nucleotide clonotypes without stop codons. After downsampling to 5000 UMI-labeled TRB molecules per sample, diversity metrics, including normalized Shannon-Wiener and Chao1, were computed in VDJtools. Clonotype-size-weighted physicochemical properties of the central five CDR3 residues (interaction energy, strength, volume and Kidera factor 4) were computed in VDJtools. After reprocessing by TCRdb, each CDR3 protein sequence is one entry, and no DNA is given. V and J calls and clone size were set by TCRdb, not the authors. The sample table on file contains roughly 100,000 distinct CDR3 sequences. 0.35% to 0.4% of the sample comes from the top ten.

For each CD8+ T cell subset, flow sorting was done in triplicate, and 300,000 or so cells per subset went directly into RLT lysis buffer. To exclude memory contaminants, naive CD8+ T cells were stringently defined as CD45RO-CCR7+CD27+CD95-. Peripheral blood mononuclear cells were isolated from buffy coats by standard density gradient centrifugation. A FACSAria III was used to flow-sort naive CD8+ T cells into CXCR3-negative and CXCR3-positive populations. Total RNA was extracted from sorted cells with an RNeasy Mini Kit. What was sequenced was naive CXCR3+ CD8+ T cells from blood. According to the study, the label for this sample's cell subset or site signals: CD45RO-CCR7+CD27+CD95- naive CD8+ T cells expressing CXCR3 (TNR3+). The origin of this receptor is a human donor in good health. Some clones in this sample may be carry-over from other donors' samples.

The CDR3 region has the sequence CAWSVGGAYEQCF. Recombination joined TRBV30 with TRBJ2-7; TCRdb selects TRBD1, and the lack of DNA leaves this call unchecked. The CDR3 starts with the cysteine, ends with the phenylalanine, and has 13 residues. Only the protein is on record. CDR1 and CDR2 were assigned from the germline V gene (reference sequence) as GTSNPN and SVGIG.